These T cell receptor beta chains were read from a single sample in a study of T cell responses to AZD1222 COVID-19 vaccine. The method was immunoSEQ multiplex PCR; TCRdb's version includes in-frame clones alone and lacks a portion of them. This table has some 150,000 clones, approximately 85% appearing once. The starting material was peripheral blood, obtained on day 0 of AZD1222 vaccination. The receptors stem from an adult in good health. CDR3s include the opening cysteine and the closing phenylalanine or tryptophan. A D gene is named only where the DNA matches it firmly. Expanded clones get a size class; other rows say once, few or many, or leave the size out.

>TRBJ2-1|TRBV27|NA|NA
CASRQGPLSAYNEQFF
TGTGCCAGCAGGCAGGGCCCCCTTAGCGCTTACAATGAGCAGTTCTTC
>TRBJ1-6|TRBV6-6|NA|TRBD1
CASGQGADNSPLHF
TGTGCCAGCGGCCAGGGGGCAGATAATTCACCCCTCCACTTT
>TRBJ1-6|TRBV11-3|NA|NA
CASSLESRFEGYNSPLHF
TGTGCCAGCAGCTTAGAGTCGAGGTTTGAAGGGTATAATTCACCCCTCCACTTT
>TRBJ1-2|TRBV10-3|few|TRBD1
CAISATGATYGYTF
TGTGCCATCAGTGCAACAGGGGCGACCTATGGCTACACCTTC
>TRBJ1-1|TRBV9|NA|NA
CASSRLRGNTEAFF
TGTGCCAGCAGCAGACTCAGAGGGAACACTGAAGCTTTCTTT
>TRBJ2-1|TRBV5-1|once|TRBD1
CASSRGQGDEQFF
TGCGCCAGCAGCAGGGGACAGGGGGATGAGCAGTTCTTC
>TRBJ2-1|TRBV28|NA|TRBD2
CASSLGGPLAGGQFF
TGTGCCAGCAGTTTAGGGGGCCCCCTAGCGGGGGGGCAGTTCTTC
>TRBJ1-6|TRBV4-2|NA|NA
CASSQKGLGSPLHF
TGTGCCAGCAGCCAAAAGGGCCTTGGGTCACCCCTCCACTTT
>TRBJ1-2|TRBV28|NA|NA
CASRLGGTSNYGYTF
TGTGCCAGCAGGTTGGGGGGGACCTCTAACTATGGCTACACCTTC
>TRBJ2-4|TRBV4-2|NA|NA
CASSQEGGGGIQYF
TGTGCCAGCAGCCAAGAGGGAGGGGGTGGCATTCAGTACTTC
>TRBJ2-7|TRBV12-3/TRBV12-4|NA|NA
CASSVRATYEQYF
TGTGCCAGCAGTGTTCGGGCAACCTACGAGCAGTACTTC
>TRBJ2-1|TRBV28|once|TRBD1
CASSSPGQLNEQFF
TGTGCCAGCAGCTCTCCGGGACAGTTGAATGAGCAGTTCTTC
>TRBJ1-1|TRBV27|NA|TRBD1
CASIEQGALGKTEAFF
TGTGCCAGCATAGAACAGGGGGCATTGGGAAAAACTGAAGCTTTCTTT
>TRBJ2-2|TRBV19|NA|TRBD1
CASSSSRGLLTANTGELFF
TGTGCCAGTAGTTCGAGCAGGGGGCTTCTGACCGCGAACACCGGGGAGCTGTTTTTT
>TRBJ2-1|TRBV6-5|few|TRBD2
CASRRSGKAGEQFF
TGTGCCAGCAGACGAAGCGGGAAAGCGGGTGAGCAGTTCTTC
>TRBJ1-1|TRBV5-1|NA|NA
CASSFQTMNTEAFF
TGCGCCAGCAGCTTCCAAACTATGAACACTGAAGCTTTCTTT
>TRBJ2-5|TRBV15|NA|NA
CATAKGSQETQYF
TGTGCCACCGCTAAGGGGAGCCAAGAGACCCAGTACTTC
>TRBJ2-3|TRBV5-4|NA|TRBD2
CASSLGLADTQYF
TGTGCCAGCAGCTTGGGACTAGCGGATACGCAGTATTTT
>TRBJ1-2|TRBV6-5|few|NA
CASSHQGGGNYGYTF
TGTGCCAGCAGTCATCAGGGAGGTGGTAACTATGGCTACACCTTC
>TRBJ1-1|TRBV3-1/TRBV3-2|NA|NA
CASSRAPPSGQNTEAFF
TGTGCCAGCAGCCGGGCCCCACCCTCGGGACAGAACACTGAAGCTTTCTTT
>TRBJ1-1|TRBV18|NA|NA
CASSPPAGGDTEAFF
TGTGCCAGCTCACCACCGGCAGGCGGGGACACTGAAGCTTTCTTT
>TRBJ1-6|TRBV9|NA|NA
CASGGLDSPLHF
TGTGCCAGTGGGGGGTTGGATTCACCCCTCCACTTT
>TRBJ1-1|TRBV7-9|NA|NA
CASSSLFGSTEAFF
TGTGCCAGCAGCTCTTTGTTTGGGAGCACTGAAGCTTTCTTT
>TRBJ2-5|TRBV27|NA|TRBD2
CASSRGGETQYF
TGTGCCAGCAGTCGCGGGGGGGAGACCCAGTACTTC
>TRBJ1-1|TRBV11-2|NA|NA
CASSYTPGDTEAFF
TGTGCCAGCAGCTACACCCCCGGGGACACTGAAGCTTTCTTT
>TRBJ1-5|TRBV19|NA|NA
CASSIEVRGTESNQPQHF
TGTGCCAGTAGTATTGAAGTGCGGGGCACCGAAAGCAATCAGCCCCAGCATTTT
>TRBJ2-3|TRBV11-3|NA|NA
CASSLGIFGMEGTDTQYF
TGTGCCAGCAGCTTAGGTATTTTCGGGATGGAGGGCACAGATACGCAGTATTTT
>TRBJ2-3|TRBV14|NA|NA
CASSRTLGVATDTQYF
TGTGCCAGCAGCCGCACTTTAGGGGTAGCGACAGATACGCAGTATTTT
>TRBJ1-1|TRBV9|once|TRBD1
CASSVGQLNTEAFF
TGTGCCAGCAGCGTGGGACAGTTGAACACTGAAGCTTTCTTT
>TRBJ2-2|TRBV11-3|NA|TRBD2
CASSFGAGGTTGELFF
TGTGCCAGCAGCTTCGGAGCGGGGGGGACCACCGGGGAGCTGTTTTTT
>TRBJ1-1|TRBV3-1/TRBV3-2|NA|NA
CASSSTGSSRTEAFF
TGTGCCAGCAGTTCCACAGGGTCGTCGCGCACTGAAGCTTTCTTT
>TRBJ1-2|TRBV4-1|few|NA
CASSLDRLSGYTF
TGCGCCAGCAGCCTGGACCGTCTCTCAGGCTACACCTTC
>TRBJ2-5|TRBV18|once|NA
CASSPPNRAEETQYF
TGTGCCAGCTCACCACCGAACAGGGCAGAAGAGACCCAGTACTTC
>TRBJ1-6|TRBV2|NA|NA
CASSEALQAPLHF
TGTGCCAGCAGTGAAGCGCTTCAGGCGCCCCTCCACTTT
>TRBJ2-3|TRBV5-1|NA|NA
CASSFRQAGGTDTQYF
TGCGCCAGCAGCTTCCGACAGGCGGGGGGCACAGATACGCAGTATTTT
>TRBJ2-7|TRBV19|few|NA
CASSITGSSYEQYF
TGTGCCAGTAGTATTACCGGGAGTTCCTACGAGCAGTACTTC
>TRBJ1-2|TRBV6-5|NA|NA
CASSYTQGTGLGYTF
TGTGCCAGCAGTTACACTCAGGGTACTGGGCTAGGCTACACCTTC
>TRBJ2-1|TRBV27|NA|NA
CASSLGGQGYFF
TGTGCCAGCAGTTTAGGTGGTCAGGGGTATTTCTTC
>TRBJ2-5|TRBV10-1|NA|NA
CASSESVAGKQTQYF
TGCGCCAGCAGTGAGTCAGTAGCAGGGAAGCAGACCCAGTACTTC
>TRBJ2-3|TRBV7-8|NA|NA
CASSFGRYTDTQYF
TGTGCCAGCAGTTTCGGACGGTACACAGATACGCAGTATTTT
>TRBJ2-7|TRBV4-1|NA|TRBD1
CASSLGTGSYYEQYF
TGCGCCAGCAGCCTCGGGACAGGGTCATACTACGAGCAGTACTTC
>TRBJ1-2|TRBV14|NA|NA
CASSQGVGYGYTF
TGTGCCAGCAGCCAAGGGGTCGGCTATGGCTACACCTTC
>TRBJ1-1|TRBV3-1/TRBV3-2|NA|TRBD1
CASSPPRTGNTEAFF
TGTGCCAGCAGCCCCCCCCGGACAGGGAACACTGAAGCTTTCTTT
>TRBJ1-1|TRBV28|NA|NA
CASFPDGSNTEAFF
TGTGCCAGCTTCCCGGATGGATCGAACACTGAAGCTTTCTTT
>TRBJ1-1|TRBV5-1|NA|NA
CASSGAENTEAFF
TGCGCCAGCAGCGGGGCAGAGAACACTGAAGCTTTCTTT
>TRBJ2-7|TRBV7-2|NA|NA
CASSLRGGPGYEQYF
TGTGCCAGCAGCTTAAGGGGGGGCCCTGGCTACGAGCAGTACTTC
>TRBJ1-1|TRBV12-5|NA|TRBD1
CAGGTENTEAFF
TGTGCTGGCGGGACAGAGAACACTGAAGCTTTCTTT
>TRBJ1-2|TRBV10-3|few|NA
CAISDNRDYGYTF
TGTGCCATCTCCGACAACAGGGACTATGGCTACACCTTC
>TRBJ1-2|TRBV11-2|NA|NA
CASSATGNYGYTF
TGTGCCAGCAGCGCGACAGGAAACTATGGCTACACCTTC
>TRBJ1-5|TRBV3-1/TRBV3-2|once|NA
CASSQAQGGNQPQHF
TGTGCCAGCAGCCAGGCTCAGGGAGGCAATCAGCCCCAGCATTTT
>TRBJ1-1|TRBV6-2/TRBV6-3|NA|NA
CASSPTGYTEAFF
TGTGCCAGCAGTCCAACAGGGTACACTGAAGCTTTCTTT
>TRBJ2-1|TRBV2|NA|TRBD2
CASSEGGLAGNNEQFF
TGTGCCAGCAGTGAAGGGGGACTAGCGGGAAACAATGAGCAGTTCTTC
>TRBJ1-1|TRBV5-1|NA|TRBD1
CASSLQGSNTEAFF
TGCGCCAGCAGCCTACAGGGGTCCAACACTGAAGCTTTCTTT
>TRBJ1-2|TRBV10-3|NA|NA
CAINQDRGFHTF
TGTGCCATCAATCAGGACAGAGGTTTCCACACCTTC
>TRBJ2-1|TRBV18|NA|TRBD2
CASSPLAGGRNEQFF
TGTGCCAGCTCCCCACTAGCGGGGGGGAGGAATGAGCAGTTCTTC
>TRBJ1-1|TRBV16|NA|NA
CASSHGDTEAFF
TGTGCCAGCAGCCACGGGGACACTGAAGCTTTCTTT
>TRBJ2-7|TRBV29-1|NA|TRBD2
CSVVPSGSYEQYF
TGCAGCGTTGTCCCTAGCGGGAGCTACGAGCAGTACTTC
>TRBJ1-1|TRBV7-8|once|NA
CASSNRVTNTEAFF
TGTGCCAGCAGCAACAGGGTTACGAACACTGAAGCTTTCTTT
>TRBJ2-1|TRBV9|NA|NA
CASSVVGLGEQFF
TGTGCCAGCAGCGTAGTAGGGCTGGGTGAGCAGTTCTTC